This T cell receptor (beta chain) stems from a study of Graves' ophthalmopathy and Graves' hyperthyroidism. This clonotype was observed a handful of times. Establishment of the diagnosis relied upon clinical symptoms, serum thyroxine, TRAb, thyroid ultrasound and orbital computed tomography. Beta-chain TCR CDR3 regions were amplified from RNA transcripts. An opening RT-PCR round employed HTBI primers and preceded a second-round multiplex PCR. In TCRdb, the multiplex PCR reads were re-called with MiXCR into one record per CDR3 protein. This table has about 480,000 distinct CDR3 sequences, approximately 15% appearing once. The clonotype originates from a woman in her 30s with Graves' ophthalmopathy. The sample comprised blood.

DNA of the CDR3: TGTGCCTGTAACCAGGGGTTCTATGGCTACACCTTC. Translating it yields CACNQGFYGYTF. V is TRBV30 and J is TRBJ1-2; D possibly corresponds to TRBD1 (6 bases). V lost 6 bases and J lost 4, with 12 bases in between. This CDR3 is built from 12 residues. Germline-derived CDR1 and CDR2 are GTSNPN and SVGIG (reference sequence).